The rows below give T cell receptor beta chains drawn from one sample of a study of somatic mutations in cytotoxic T cells in rheumatoid arthritis. The table came from immunoSEQ multiplex PCR; TCRdb's copy has only in-frame clones and leaves some out. In the table there are roughly 7,700 clones, 65% to 75% of which are singletons. Sequenced: CD8+ T cells sorted from blood. The receptors stem from an adult with rheumatoid arthritis. Both conserved end residues are part of each CDR3. The D gene is left open where the match is weak. Some rows have no size entry. The others give once, few or many, or a class for an expanded clone.

CDR3 length: 14
V gene: TRBV7-6
D gene: -
J gene: TRBJ2-5
clone size: -
CDR3 DNA: TGTGCCAGCAGCCCAACGCGGGGACAAGAGACCCAGTACTTC
CDR3 protein: CASSPTRGQETQYF

CDR3 length: 15
V gene: TRBV28
D gene: TRBD1
J gene: TRBJ2-5
clone size: -
CDR3 DNA: TGTGCCAGCAGTTTTGCAGAGGGGGCCCAAGAGACCCAGTACTTC
CDR3 protein: CASSFAEGAQETQYF

CDR3 length: 14
V gene: TRBV18
D gene: -
J gene: TRBJ2-2
clone size: -
CDR3 DNA: TGTGCCAGCTCACCGCGGGGTTACGCGGGGGAGCTGTTTTTT
CDR3 protein: CASSPRGYAGELFF

CDR3 length: 11
V gene: TRBV20-1
D gene: TRBD2
J gene: TRBJ2-4
clone size: few
CDR3 DNA: TGCAGTGCTGCTAGCGGGAGGGCCGAGTACTTC
CDR3 protein: CSAASGRAEYF

CDR3 length: 15
V gene: TRBV28
D gene: -
J gene: TRBJ2-3
clone size: few
CDR3 DNA: TGTGCCAGCAGTTTTGGGACAATTACGGGGGATACGCAGTATTTT
CDR3 protein: CASSFGTITGDTQYF

CDR3 length: 12
V gene: TRBV30
D gene: -
J gene: TRBJ2-7
clone size: few
CDR3 DNA: TGTGCCTGGATGGATTCCTCCTACGAGCAGTACTTC
CDR3 protein: CAWMDSSYEQYF

CDR3 length: 17
V gene: TRBV5-1
D gene: TRBD1
J gene: TRBJ2-1
clone size: -
CDR3 DNA: TGCGCCAGCAGCTTTTTCGTAGGGACAGATTCTTCCAATGAGCAGTTCTTC
CDR3 protein: CASSFFVGTDSSNEQFF

CDR3 length: 19
V gene: TRBV7-3
D gene: TRBD2
J gene: TRBJ2-7
clone size: -
CDR3 DNA: TGTGCCAGCAGCCCAGGGACTAGCGGGGGGGCCCTCCCCTTCTACGAGCAGTACTTC
CDR3 protein: CASSPGTSGGALPFYEQYF

CDR3 length: 12
V gene: TRBV5-1
D gene: -
J gene: TRBJ2-1
clone size: -
CDR3 DNA: TGCGCCAGCACCCCAAATGGCAATGAGCAGTTCTTC
CDR3 protein: CASTPNGNEQFF

CDR3 length: 16
V gene: TRBV5-4
D gene: TRBD2
J gene: TRBJ2-5
clone size: -
CDR3 DNA: TGTGCCAGCAGCCCTGGACTAGCGGGAGATCGAGAGACCCAGTACTTC
CDR3 protein: CASSPGLAGDRETQYF

CDR3 length: 12
V gene: TRBV30
D gene: -
J gene: TRBJ1-3
clone size: -
CDR3 DNA: TGTGCCTGGAAGAAATCTGGAAACACCATATATTTT
CDR3 protein: CAWKKSGNTIYF

CDR3 length: 14
V gene: TRBV4-1
D gene: -
J gene: TRBJ2-5
clone size: -
CDR3 DNA: TGCGCCAGCAGCCAAGGGGTGATCGGGGAGACCCAGTACTTC
CDR3 protein: CASSQGVIGETQYF

CDR3 length: 15
V gene: TRBV6-5
D gene: -
J gene: TRBJ2-6
clone size: -
CDR3 DNA: TGTGCCAGCAGTTCCGGGTGGTCCGGGGCCAACGTCCTGACTTTC
CDR3 protein: CASSSGWSGANVLTF

CDR3 length: 15
V gene: TRBV6-1
D gene: TRBD2
J gene: TRBJ2-3
clone size: -
CDR3 DNA: TGTGCCAGCAGTGAACTAGCGGGATCAGGAGATACGCAGTATTTT
CDR3 protein: CASSELAGSGDTQYF

CDR3 length: 14
V gene: TRBV18
D gene: TRBD1
J gene: TRBJ2-7
clone size: -
CDR3 DNA: TGTGCCAGCTCACTCTCCGGGACAGGGGACGAGCAGTACTTC
CDR3 protein: CASSLSGTGDEQYF

CDR3 length: 16
V gene: TRBV9
D gene: TRBD2
J gene: TRBJ2-5
clone size: -
CDR3 DNA: TGTGCCAGCAGCGTAGGCAGCGGGGGGGTTGGGGAGACCCAGTACTTC
CDR3 protein: CASSVGSGGVGETQYF

CDR3 length: 15
V gene: TRBV6-5
D gene: -
J gene: TRBJ2-2
clone size: -
CDR3 DNA: TGTGCCAGCAGTTACACACCCCTGGCCACCGGGGAGCTGTTTTTT
CDR3 protein: CASSYTPLATGELFF

CDR3 length: 16
V gene: TRBV9
D gene: -
J gene: TRBJ2-1
clone size: -
CDR3 DNA: TGTGCCAGCAGCTATTTTTTCAGGGGACCCTACAATGAGCAGTTCTTC
CDR3 protein: CASSYFFRGPYNEQFF

CDR3 length: 12
V gene: TRBV19
D gene: -
J gene: TRBJ2-1
clone size: few
CDR3 DNA: TGTGCCAGTAGTATAGGATCAGATGAGCAGTTCTTC
CDR3 protein: CASSIGSDEQFF

CDR3 length: 13
V gene: TRBV27
D gene: TRBD2
J gene: TRBJ2-7
clone size: few
CDR3 DNA: TGTGCCAGCAGTCGGACTAGCGGCTACGAGCAGTACTTC
CDR3 protein: CASSRTSGYEQYF

CDR3 length: 13
V gene: TRBV6-6
D gene: -
J gene: TRBJ2-1
clone size: few
CDR3 DNA: TGTGCCAGCAGTTACTCGGGGGCACCCGAGCAGTTCTTC
CDR3 protein: CASSYSGAPEQFF

CDR3 length: 16
V gene: TRBV5-6
D gene: -
J gene: TRBJ2-5
clone size: few
CDR3 DNA: TGTGCCAGCAGCTTGGGGACGACTAGTCTTGGGGAGACCCAGTACTTC
CDR3 protein: CASSLGTTSLGETQYF

CDR3 length: 12
V gene: TRBV28
D gene: TRBD1
J gene: TRBJ1-5
clone size: few
CDR3 DNA: TGTGCCAGCTACAGGGGAGGACAGCCCCAGCATTTT
CDR3 protein: CASYRGGQPQHF

CDR3 length: 16
V gene: TRBV11-3
D gene: TRBD2
J gene: TRBJ2-1
clone size: -
CDR3 DNA: TGTGCCAGCAGCTTAGAGGCTAGCGGCTCCTACAATGAGCAGTTCTTC
CDR3 protein: CASSLEASGSYNEQFF

CDR3 length: 15
V gene: TRBV28
D gene: TRBD1
J gene: TRBJ1-2
clone size: -
CDR3 DNA: TGTGCCAGCAGTCCCGCGGGACAGGGGAGGTATGGCTACACCTTC
CDR3 protein: CASSPAGQGRYGYTF

CDR3 length: 17
V gene: TRBV7-2
D gene: -
J gene: TRBJ1-6
clone size: -
CDR3 DNA: TGTGCCAGCAGCTTGGGGCCCGGGAGGCAGAATAATTCACCCCTCCACTTT
CDR3 protein: CASSLGPGRQNNSPLHF

CDR3 length: 16
V gene: TRBV28
D gene: TRBD1
J gene: TRBJ2-7
clone size: -
CDR3 DNA: TGTGCCAGCAGTTTACAATGGGTAGCGGGACAGGGGGAGCAGTACTTC
CDR3 protein: CASSLQWVAGQGEQYF

CDR3 length: 17
V gene: TRBV10-3
D gene: TRBD2
J gene: TRBJ2-3
clone size: -
CDR3 DNA: TGTGCCATCAGTGAGCCCCAAGCGGGGGAGCGCACAGATACGCAGTATTTT
CDR3 protein: CAISEPQAGERTDTQYF

CDR3 length: 15
V gene: TRBV7-9
D gene: -
J gene: TRBJ1-2
clone size: medium-sized
CDR3 DNA: TGTGCCAGCAGCCAAGGACCGGGACGGGACTATGGCTACACCTTC
CDR3 protein: CASSQGPGRDYGYTF

CDR3 length: 15
V gene: TRBV9
D gene: -
J gene: TRBJ2-3
clone size: -
CDR3 DNA: TGTGCCAGCAGCGAATACTCCTCGGGTTGGGATACGCAGTATTTT
CDR3 protein: CASSEYSSGWDTQYF